Listed below are T cell receptor beta chains from one sample, sequenced in a study of sequential checkpoint blockade in melanoma. Measured with immunoSEQ multiplex PCR; TCRdb has only the in-frame clones, and not every one. The repertoire consists of around 40,000 clones, with roughly 85% occurring once and the leading ten covering 9% to 15%. The material was CD8+ T cells sorted from blood (inferred from file names), obtained from a patient given nivolumab and ipilimumab in sequence. The receptor set was obtained from a human donor with melanoma. Both conserved end residues are part of each CDR3. D genes are given only for firm matches.

D: TRBD2; J: TRBJ2-4; V: TRBV7-8; CDR3: CASSLVRAGGTSGSLAKNIQYF
D: TRBD2; J: TRBJ2-5; V: TRBV6-5; CDR3: CASSLAGGPETQYF
D: -; J: TRBJ2-1; V: TRBV14; CDR3: CASSETTVFYNEQFF
D: -; J: TRBJ2-7; V: TRBV27; CDR3: CAARANSYEQYF
D: TRBD1; J: TRBJ2-5; V: TRBV6-1; CDR3: CASSELGTEETQYF
D: TRBD2; J: TRBJ2-7; V: TRBV4-1; CDR3: CASSQAGLAGGSSYEQYF
D: TRBD2; J: TRBJ2-7; V: TRBV7-9; CDR3: CASSLVISGRYEQYF
D: -; J: TRBJ1-1; V: TRBV5-8; CDR3: CASSLAGGNTEAFF
D: -; J: TRBJ2-1; V: TRBV29-1; CDR3: CSVGGEADNYNEQFF
D: TRBD1; J: TRBJ1-1; V: TRBV25-1; CDR3: CASSEITGGAEAFF
D: TRBD1; J: TRBJ2-2; V: TRBV27; CDR3: CASSLGQGTGELFF
D: -; J: TRBJ1-1; V: TRBV6-5; CDR3: CASSYYGRNTEAFF